Each of the 29 T cell receptor beta chains below was sequenced from the same sample in a study of monozygotic twins with inflammatory bowel disease (dated by TCRdb to about 2019). To prepare the library, 5' RACE was applied. TCRdb names Illumina HiSeq 2500 as the instrument used. With the reads reprocessed by TCRdb, a single entry stands for each CDR3 protein sequence and no DNA is reported. This sample's table lists under 350,000 distinct CDR3 sequences. 5.6% of the sample is held by the ten biggest clonotypes. The sequenced material came from blood. The receptors originated from a human donor with ulcerative colitis or Crohn's disease, or a healthy co-twin of an affected twin (not recorded which).

The chain couples TRBV12-3 or TRBV12-4 to TRBJ2-1; as DNA is missing, the TRBD1 call by TCRdb cannot be tested. The CDR3 covers 16 residues. The CDR3 loop is CASSTRTKSSYNEQFF.

The CDR3 region is CASSYQETQYF. The chain recombines TRBV18 with TRBJ2-5. The CDR3 consists of 11 residues. Germline V gene lookup returns CDR1 KGHSH and CDR2 LQKENI.

This chain joins TRBV6-2 or TRBV6-3 and TRBJ1-1; the D call from TCRdb, TRBD1, cannot be confirmed without DNA. The CDR3 totals 17 residues. Per germline, CDR1 MNHEY and CDR2 SVGEGT. The CDR3 is CASSYPPGRGMNTEAFF.

The rearrangement uses TRBV15 and TRBJ2-1; TCRdb designates TRBD1, a call that cannot be tested without DNA. The CDR3 spans 16 residues. Germline CDR1 is LNHNV and CDR2 is YYDKDF (reference sequence). This CDR3 reads CATSLDRGDSYNEQFF.

The chain links TRBV7-2 to TRBJ1-4; checking the TCRdb D call of TRBD1 is not possible without DNA. The CDR3 extends over 14 amino acids. Germline lookup yields CDR1 SGHTA and CDR2 FQGNSA. The CDR3 here is CASSVQTGSEKLFF. The full variable domain, in which reference TRBV7-2 and TRBJ1-4 provide the parts outside the CDR3, is GAGVSQSPSNKVTEKGKDVELRCDPISGHTALYWYRQSLGQGLEFLIYFQGNSAPDKSGLPSDRFSAERTGGSVSTLTIQRTQQEDSAVYLCASSVQTGSEKLFFGSGTQLSVL.

The chain has TRBV7-2 and TRBJ2-5; the TRBD2 assignment by TCRdb is unverifiable without DNA. Germline CDR1 and CDR2: SGHTA and FQGNSA. The CDR3 consists of 16 residues. The CDR3 region is CASSLRTSGSWETQYF.

The chain recombines TRBV12-3 or TRBV12-4 with TRBJ2-1; the TCRdb call, TRBD1, lacks DNA for checking. CDR3 length: 16 residues. CDR3 loop: CASSFRSSGAMHELFF.

The chain is built from TRBV28 and TRBJ2-2; the TCRdb call, TRBD1, lacks DNA for checking. CDR1 is MDHEN and CDR2 is SYDVKM in the germline V gene. The CDR3 is 18 amino acids. This CDR3 is CASSTWTGSNRGTGELFF.

The V and J genes are TRBV5-1 and TRBJ2-5; the D call from TCRdb, TRBD1, cannot be confirmed without DNA. The CDR3 spans 17 residues. Per germline, CDR1 SGHRS and CDR2 YFSETQ. The CDR3 spells CASSLLGAEPFQETQYF.

The chain has TRBV19 and TRBJ2-7. CDR1 and CDR2 (germline): LNHDA, SQIVND (reference sequence). This CDR3 region has 13 residues. CDR3 region: CASSMTSSYEQYF.

The V gene is TRBV20-1, the J gene TRBJ1-2. CDR1 and CDR2 (germline): DFQATT, SNEGSKA (reference sequence). The CDR3 is 12 amino acids. This CDR3 is CSPDPVSGGYTF.

The V gene is TRBV7-2, the J gene TRBJ2-3; the TCRdb call, TRBD2, lacks DNA for checking. The CDR3 spans 17 residues. Germline V gene sequence: CDR1 SGHTA, CDR2 FQGNSA. CDR3: CASSSRLAGGSRDTQYF.

The chain has TRBV6-2 or TRBV6-3 and TRBJ1-2; TCRdb picks TRBD1, but there is no DNA to check that call. This CDR3 region has 13 residues. Germline V gene sequence: CDR1 MNHEY, CDR2 SVGEGT. The CDR3 region is CASSRSGTGGYTF.

The chain links TRBV6-1 to TRBJ1-5. This CDR3 contains 15 residues. Germline-derived CDR1 and CDR2 are MNHNS and SASEGT. This CDR3 reads CASTRDARSNQPQHF.

The V call is TRBV3-1, the J call TRBJ1-2; checking the TCRdb D call of TRBD1 is not possible without DNA. The germline V gene encodes CDR1 LGHDT and CDR2 YNNKEL (reference sequence). The CDR3 runs to 14 residues. CDR3 loop: CASSQVRGACGYTF.

The rearrangement joins TRBV5-6 to TRBJ2-7; TCRdb names TRBD2, which stays unverified in the absence of DNA. Germline-derived CDR1 and CDR2 are SGHDT and YYEEEE. The CDR3 runs 16 residues. The CDR3 sequence: CASNPGFTGGLEEQYF.

This rearrangement joins TRBV12-3 or TRBV12-4 to TRBJ2-1; the TCRdb D gene call, TRBD2, has no DNA to confirm it. The CDR3 spans 15 residues. The CDR3 here is CASTNPSLVHNEQFF.

The chain has TRBV7-9 and TRBJ2-3; without DNA, the TCRdb call of TRBD2 cannot be checked. The germline V gene encodes CDR1 SEHNR and CDR2 FQNEAQ (reference sequence). CDR3 length: 13 amino acids. The CDR3 sequence is CAYASLGADTQYF.

This chain uses TRBV10-3 with TRBJ2-1; TCRdb lists TRBD1, though no DNA is available to test this call. Germline V gene data show CDR1 as ENHRY and CDR2 as SYGVKD. The CDR3 has 15 residues. The CDR3 protein is CAISGKAPDDNEQFF.

The chain links TRBV5-1 to TRBJ2-1; TCRdb outputs TRBD1, but without DNA this stays unchecked. Per germline, CDR1 SGHRS and CDR2 YFSETQ. The CDR3 is 15 residues long. The CDR3 loop reads CASSFWDRADNEQFF. Supplemented by reference TRBV5-1 and TRBJ2-1, the full variable domain reads KAGVTQTPRYLIKTRGQQVTLSCSPISGHRSVSWYQQTPGQGLQFLFEYFSETQRNKGNFPGRFSGRQFSNSRSEMNVSTLELGDSALYLCASSFWDRADNEQFFGPGTRLTVL.

The chain uses TRBV7-2 and TRBJ2-7; TCRdb calls TRBD2, which cannot be checked without DNA. The germline CDR1 and CDR2 sequences are SGHTA and FQGNSA. CDR3 length: 16 residues. CDR3 in amino acids: CASSSQRGGRGYEQYF.

The chain carries TRBV12-5 and TRBJ2-7; TCRdb outputs TRBD2, but without DNA this stays unchecked. Per the germline V gene, CDR1 is LGHNT and CDR2 is FRNRAP. The CDR3 loop spans 14 amino acids. The CDR3 reads CASATQGGLNEQYF.

This chain uses TRBV7-2 with TRBJ2-7; TCRdb's assignment of TRBD2 cannot be checked, as there is no DNA. The CDR3 contains 15 residues. The germline V gene encodes CDR1 SGHTA and CDR2 FQGNSA. The CDR3 loop is CASSLTSQRSYEQYF. The variable domain in full, with the rest retrieved from reference TRBV7-2 and TRBJ2-7, is GAGVSQSPSNKVTEKGKDVELRCDPISGHTALYWYRQSLGQGLEFLIYFQGNSAPDKSGLPSDRFSAERTGGSVSTLTIQRTQQEDSAVYLCASSLTSQRSYEQYFGPGTRLTVT.

The chain carries TRBV28 and TRBJ1-2; TCRdb indicates TRBD1, and absent DNA this call remains unverified. The CDR3 consists of 11 residues. CDR1 and CDR2 (germline): MDHEN, SYDVKM. CDR3 amino acids: CASGQGARYTF.

CDR3: CASSQDRGGQGPRADTQYF. The chain uses TRBV4-3 and TRBJ2-3; TCRdb calls TRBD1, which cannot be checked without DNA. This CDR3 contains 19 residues. The germline gives CDR1 LGHNA, CDR2 YSLEER.

The chain links TRBV6-1 to TRBJ1-1; TCRdb's D gene call, TRBD1, goes unchecked for lack of DNA. The length of the CDR3 is 13 residues. Germline CDR1 reads MNHNS; CDR2 reads SASEGT. The CDR3 loop is CATTDRGLSEAFF.

This sequence joins TRBV3-1 and TRBJ2-2. This CDR3 is 14 amino acids long. Germline V gene data show CDR1 as LGHDT and CDR2 as YNNKEL (reference sequence). CDR3 sequence reads: CASSQVPNTGELFF.

The CDR3 here is CASSSAGLNTDTQYF. The gene calls are TRBV7-9 and TRBJ2-3; absent DNA, TCRdb's TRBD2 call cannot be checked. The CDR3 spans 15 residues. Germline CDR1 SEHNR, CDR2 FQNEAQ (reference sequence).

The chain uses TRBV10-3 and TRBJ2-3; TCRdb calls TRBD2, which cannot be checked without DNA. The germline CDR1 and CDR2 sequences are ENHRY and SYGVKD. The CDR3 sequence is 16 residues long. CDR3 sequence reads: CAISGTSGSVTDTQYF.